The entry below gives a single T cell receptor (beta chain) sequence along with its context. The antigen is unknown. This sample is drawn from a study of identical twins. Trimming at V came to 1 base and at J to 8 bases, leaving 3 bases not matched to a gene. The germline CDR1 and CDR2 sequences are SGHVS and FNYEAQ. The CDR3 sequence is 13 residues long. Study-level points and caveats: Beta out-of-frame twin sharing showed a weaker excess. Interpretation of the results relied on cross-sectional statistical analysis and not on following the same donors. Within monozygotic twins, out-of-frame TCR alpha sharing was underestimated by the models.

After template switching added a universal primer site, the resulting cDNA carried unique molecular identifiers. TCRdb itself ran the 5' RACE reads through MiXCR, one entry per CDR3 protein. The data show 250,000 or so distinct CDR3 sequences, approximately 7.3% seen once. These same data were also listed under a study on yellow fever vaccine responses in identical twins.

The sequence was obtained from a woman aged 18-29 years in good health. V usage is TRBV7-6 and J usage is TRBJ1-1; 8 bases are a match to TRBD1. Input material: CD8+ T cells sorted from blood. This CDR3 reads CASSLGQGREAFF. CDR3 in DNA: TGTGCCAGCAGCTTAGGACAGGGGCGGGAAGCTTTCTTT.